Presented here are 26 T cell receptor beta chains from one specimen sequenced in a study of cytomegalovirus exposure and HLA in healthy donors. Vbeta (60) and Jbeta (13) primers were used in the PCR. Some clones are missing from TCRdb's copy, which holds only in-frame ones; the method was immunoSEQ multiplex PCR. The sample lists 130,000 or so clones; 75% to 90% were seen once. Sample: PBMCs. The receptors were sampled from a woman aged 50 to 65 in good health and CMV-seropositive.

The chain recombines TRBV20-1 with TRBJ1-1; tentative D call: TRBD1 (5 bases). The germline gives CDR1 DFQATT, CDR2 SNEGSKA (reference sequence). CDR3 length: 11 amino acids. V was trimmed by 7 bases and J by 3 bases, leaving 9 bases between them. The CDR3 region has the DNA TGCAGTGGTGCAGGGTACACTGAAGCTTTCTTT. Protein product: CSGAGYTEAFF.

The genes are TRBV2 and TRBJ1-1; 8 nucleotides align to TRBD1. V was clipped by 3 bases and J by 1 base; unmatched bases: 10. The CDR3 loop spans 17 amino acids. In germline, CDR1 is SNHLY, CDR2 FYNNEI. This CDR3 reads CASSDFQTGAENTEAFF. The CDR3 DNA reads TGTGCCAGCAGTGACTTTCAGACAGGGGCTGAGAACACTGAAGCTTTCTTT.

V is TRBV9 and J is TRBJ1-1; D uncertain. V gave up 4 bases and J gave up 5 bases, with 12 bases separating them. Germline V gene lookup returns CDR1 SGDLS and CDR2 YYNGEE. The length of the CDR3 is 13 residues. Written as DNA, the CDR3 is TGTGCCAGCAGCCCGGGAGTGGGGACTGAAGCTTTCTTT. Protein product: CASSPGVGTEAFF.

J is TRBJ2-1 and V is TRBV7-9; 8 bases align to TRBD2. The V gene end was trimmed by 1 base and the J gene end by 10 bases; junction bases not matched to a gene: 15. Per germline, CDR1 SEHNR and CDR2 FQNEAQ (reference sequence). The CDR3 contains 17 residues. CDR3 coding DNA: TGTGCCAGCAGCTTAGTACATAGCGGGAACTGGGACGACGAGCAGTTCTTC. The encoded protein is CASSLVHSGNWDDEQFF.

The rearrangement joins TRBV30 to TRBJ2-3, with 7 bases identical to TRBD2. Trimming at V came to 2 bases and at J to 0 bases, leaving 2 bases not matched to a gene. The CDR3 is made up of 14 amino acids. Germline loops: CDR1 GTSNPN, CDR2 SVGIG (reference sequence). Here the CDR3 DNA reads TGTGCCTGGAGTACGGGGGGAAGCACAGATACGCAGTATTTT. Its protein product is CAWSTGGSTDTQYF.

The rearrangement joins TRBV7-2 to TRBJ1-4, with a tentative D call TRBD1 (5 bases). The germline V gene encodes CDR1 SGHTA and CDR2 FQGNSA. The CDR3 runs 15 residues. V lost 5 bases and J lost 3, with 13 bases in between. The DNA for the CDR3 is TGTGCCAGCAGCGCTGACGGGGGTCCTAATGAAAAACTGTTTTTT. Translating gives CASSADGGPNEKLFF.

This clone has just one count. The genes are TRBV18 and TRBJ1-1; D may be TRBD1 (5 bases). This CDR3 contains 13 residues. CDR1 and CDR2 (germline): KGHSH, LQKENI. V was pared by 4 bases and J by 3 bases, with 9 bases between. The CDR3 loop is CASSRGGYTEAFF. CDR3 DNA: TGTGCCAGCTCACGGGGGGGGTACACTGAAGCTTTCTTT. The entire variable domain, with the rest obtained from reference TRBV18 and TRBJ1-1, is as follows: NAGVMQNPRHLVRRRGQEARLRCSPMKGHSHVYWYRQLPEEGLKFMVYLQKENIIDESGMPKERFSAEFPKEGPSILRIQQVVRGDSAAYFCASSRGGYTEAFFGQGTRLTVV.

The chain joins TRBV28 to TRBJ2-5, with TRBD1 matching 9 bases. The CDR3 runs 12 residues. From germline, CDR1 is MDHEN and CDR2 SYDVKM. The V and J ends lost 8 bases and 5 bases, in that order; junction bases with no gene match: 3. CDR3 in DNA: TGTGCCAGCGGACAGGGGACCGAGACCCAGTACTTC. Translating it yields CASGQGTETQYF.

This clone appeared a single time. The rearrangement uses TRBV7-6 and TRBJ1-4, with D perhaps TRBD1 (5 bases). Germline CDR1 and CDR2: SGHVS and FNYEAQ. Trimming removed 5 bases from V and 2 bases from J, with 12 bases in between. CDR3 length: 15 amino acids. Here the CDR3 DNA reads TGTGCCAGCAGCGCCTCCAGGGCGACTAATGAAAAACTGTTTTTT. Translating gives CASSASRATNEKLFF. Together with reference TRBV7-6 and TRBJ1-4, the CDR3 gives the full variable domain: GAGVSQSPRYKVTKRGQDVALRCDPISGHVSLYWYRQALGQGPEFLTYFNYEAQQDKSGLPNDRFSAERPEGSISTLTIQRTEQRDSAMYRCASSASRATNEKLFFGSGTQLSVL.

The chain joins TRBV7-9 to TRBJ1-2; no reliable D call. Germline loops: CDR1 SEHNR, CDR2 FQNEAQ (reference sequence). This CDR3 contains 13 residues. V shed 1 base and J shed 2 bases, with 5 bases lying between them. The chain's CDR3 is CASSLGMNYGYTF. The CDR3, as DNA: TGTGCCAGCAGCTTAGGTATGAACTATGGCTACACCTTC.

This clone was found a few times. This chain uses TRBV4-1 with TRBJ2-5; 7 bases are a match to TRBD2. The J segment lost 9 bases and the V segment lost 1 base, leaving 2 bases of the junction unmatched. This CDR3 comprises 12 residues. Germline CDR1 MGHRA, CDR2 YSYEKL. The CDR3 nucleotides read TGCGCCAGCAGCCAAGGAGGACTAGCCCAGTACTTC. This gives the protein CASSQGGLAQYF.

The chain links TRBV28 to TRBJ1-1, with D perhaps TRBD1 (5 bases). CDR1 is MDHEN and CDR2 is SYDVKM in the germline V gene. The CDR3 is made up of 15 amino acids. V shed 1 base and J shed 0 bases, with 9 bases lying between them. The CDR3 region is CASSLLDTVNTEAFF. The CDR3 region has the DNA TGTGCCAGCAGTTTATTGGACACTGTGAACACTGAAGCTTTCTTT.

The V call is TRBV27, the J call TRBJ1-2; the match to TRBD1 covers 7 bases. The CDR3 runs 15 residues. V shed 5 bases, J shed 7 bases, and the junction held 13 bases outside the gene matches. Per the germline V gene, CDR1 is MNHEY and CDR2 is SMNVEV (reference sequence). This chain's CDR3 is CASSPPQGSVSGYTF. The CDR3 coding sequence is TGTGCCAGCAGTCCGCCACAGGGGAGTGTCTCTGGCTACACCTTC.

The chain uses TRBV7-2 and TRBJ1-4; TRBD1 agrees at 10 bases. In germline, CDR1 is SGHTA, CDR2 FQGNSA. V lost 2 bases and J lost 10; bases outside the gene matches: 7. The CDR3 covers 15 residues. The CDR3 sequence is CASSLTGDRGGKLFF. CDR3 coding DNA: TGTGCCAGCAGCTTAACAGGGGACAGGGGAGGAAAACTGTTTTTT.

The CDR3 nucleotides are TGCGCCAGCAAGCCCGGGGCAGGGGGCCCCCGGCCAGATACGCAGTATTTT. Translation: CASKPGAGGPRPDTQYF. The chain has TRBV5-1 and TRBJ2-3, with 8 bases aligning to TRBD1. This CDR3 has 17 residues. Germline V CDR1 and CDR2: SGHRS, YFSETQ. The junction had 16 bases not matched to a gene; V was cut back by 6 bases and J by 4 bases. Looking up the rest from reference TRBV5-1 and TRBJ2-3 gives the full variable domain: KAGVTQTPRYLIKTRGQQVTLSCSPISGHRSVSWYQQTPGQGLQFLFEYFSETQRNKGNFPGRFSGRQFSNSRSEMNVSTLELGDSALYLCASKPGAGGPRPDTQYFGPGTRLTVL.

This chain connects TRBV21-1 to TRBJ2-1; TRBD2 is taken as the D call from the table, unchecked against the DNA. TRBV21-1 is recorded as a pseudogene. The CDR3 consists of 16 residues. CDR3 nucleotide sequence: TGTGCCAGCAGCAAAGCGGAGACTAGCGGGAGTAATGAGCAGTTCTTC. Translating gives CASSKAETSGSNEQFF.

DNA of the CDR3: TGTGCCAGCAGCTTAGAGCTCCTCTCCGTAAGCCGGGGGACCCAGTACTTC. It translates to CASSLELLSVSRGTQYF. The rearrangement uses TRBV7-2 and TRBJ2-5, with D possibly TRBD2 on 5 matching bases. The V and J ends lost 1 base and 7 bases respectively, with 22 bases between them. In germline, CDR1 is SGHTA, CDR2 FQGNSA. This CDR3 comprises 17 residues.

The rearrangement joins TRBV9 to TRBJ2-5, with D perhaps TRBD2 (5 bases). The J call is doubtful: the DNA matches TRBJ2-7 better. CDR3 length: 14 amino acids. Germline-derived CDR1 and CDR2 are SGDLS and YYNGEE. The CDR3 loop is CASSPRADTYEQYF. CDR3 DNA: TGTGCCAGCAGCCCTAGAGCGGATACCTACGAGCAGTACTTC.

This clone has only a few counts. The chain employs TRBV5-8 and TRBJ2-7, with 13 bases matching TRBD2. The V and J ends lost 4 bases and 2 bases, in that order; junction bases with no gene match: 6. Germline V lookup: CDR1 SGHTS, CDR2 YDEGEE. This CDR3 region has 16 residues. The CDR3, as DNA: TGTGCCAGCAGCCCGGGACTAGCGGGAAGAACCTACGAGCAGTACTTC. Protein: CASSPGLAGRTYEQYF. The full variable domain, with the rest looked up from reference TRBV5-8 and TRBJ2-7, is EAGVTQSPTHLIKTRGQQATLRCSPISGHTSVYWYQQALGLGLQFLLWYDEGEERNRGNFPPRFSGRQFPNYSSELNVNALELEDSALYLCASSPGLAGRTYEQYFGPGTRLTVT.

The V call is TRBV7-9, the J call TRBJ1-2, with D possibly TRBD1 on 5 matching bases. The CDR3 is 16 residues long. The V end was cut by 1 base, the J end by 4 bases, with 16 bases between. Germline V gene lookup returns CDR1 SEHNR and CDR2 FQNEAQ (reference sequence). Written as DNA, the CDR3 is TGTGCCAGCAGCTTAGTGGAGGGGCCCCGCACCTATGGCTACACCTTC. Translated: CASSLVEGPRTYGYTF.

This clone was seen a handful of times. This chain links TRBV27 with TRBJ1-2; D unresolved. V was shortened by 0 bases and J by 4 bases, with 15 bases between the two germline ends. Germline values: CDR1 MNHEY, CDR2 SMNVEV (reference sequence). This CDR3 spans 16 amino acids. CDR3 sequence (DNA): TGTGCCAGCAGTTTATCCCCAGCGAACAACCTCTATGGCTACACCTTC. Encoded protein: CASSLSPANNLYGYTF.

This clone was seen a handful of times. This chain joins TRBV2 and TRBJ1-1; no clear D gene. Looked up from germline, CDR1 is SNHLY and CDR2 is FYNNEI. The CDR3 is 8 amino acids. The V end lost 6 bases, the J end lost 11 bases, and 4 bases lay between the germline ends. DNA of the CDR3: TGTGCCAGCAGCATGGCTTTCTTT. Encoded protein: CASSMAFF.

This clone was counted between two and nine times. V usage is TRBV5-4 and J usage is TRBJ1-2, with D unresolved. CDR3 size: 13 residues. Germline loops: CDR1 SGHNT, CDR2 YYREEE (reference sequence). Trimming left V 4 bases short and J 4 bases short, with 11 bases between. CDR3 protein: CASSPREVYGYTF. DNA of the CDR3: TGTGCCAGCAGCCCCCGGGAGGTCTATGGCTACACCTTC. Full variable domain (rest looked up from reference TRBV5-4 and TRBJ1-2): ETGVTQSPTHLIKTRGQQVTLRCSSQSGHNTVSWYQQALGQGPQFIFQYYREEENGRGNFPPRFSGLQFPNYSSELNVNALELDDSALYLCASSPREVYGYTFGSGTRLTVV.

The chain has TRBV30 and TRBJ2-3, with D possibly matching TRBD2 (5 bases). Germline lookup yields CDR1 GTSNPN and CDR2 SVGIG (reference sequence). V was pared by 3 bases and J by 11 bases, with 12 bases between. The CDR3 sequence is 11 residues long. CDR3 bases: TGTGCCTGGAGCGGCCGGGGTAAGCAGTATTTT. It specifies CAWSGRGKQYF. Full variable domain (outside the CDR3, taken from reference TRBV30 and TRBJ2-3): SQTIHQWPATLVQPVGSPLSLECTVEGTSNPNLYWYRQAAGRGLQLLFYSVGIGQISSEVPQNLSASRPQDRQFILSSKKLLLSDSGFYLCAWSGRGKQYFGPGTRLTVL.

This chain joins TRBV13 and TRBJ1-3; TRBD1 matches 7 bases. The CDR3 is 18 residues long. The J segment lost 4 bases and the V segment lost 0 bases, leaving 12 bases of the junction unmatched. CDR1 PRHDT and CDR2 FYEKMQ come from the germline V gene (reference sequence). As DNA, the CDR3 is TGTGCCAGCAGCTTAGGGGGGACAGCCCTGAGGGCGGGAAACACCATATATTTT. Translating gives CASSLGGTALRAGNTIYF.

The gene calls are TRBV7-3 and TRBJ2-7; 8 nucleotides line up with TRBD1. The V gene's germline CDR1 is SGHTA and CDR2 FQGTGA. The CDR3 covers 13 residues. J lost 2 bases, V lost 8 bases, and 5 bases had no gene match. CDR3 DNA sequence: TGTGCCAGCTCCGGGACAGGAACCTACGAGCAGTACTTC. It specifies CASSGTGTYEQYF.